This T cell receptor beta chain was profiled in a study of radiotherapy plus CTLA-4 blockade in lung cancer. Study outcomes and limitations: Blood-borne expansion of tumor-derived TCR clones followed radiotherapy plus ipilimumab.

Produced via immunoSEQ multiplex PCR; TCRdb's table is partial and in-frame only. The repertoire holds about 48,000 clones, with around four fifths as singletons. With respect to this clone: Its antigen remains unidentified.

The CDR3 has 14 residues. Germline CDR1 MDHEN, CDR2 SYDVKM. V lost 3 bases and J 5 bases, leaving 13 bases between the germline ends. This sequence originates from a human donor with non-small cell lung cancer who had stable disease on radiotherapy plus ipilimumab. This material consisted of peripheral blood, taken from a patient treated with radiotherapy plus ipilimumab. The chain carries TRBV28 and TRBJ1-2; D is possibly TRBD1 (6 bases). CDR3 protein: CASSFPGQSYGYTF. The CDR3 DNA is TGTGCCAGCAGTTTCCCCGGACAGTCTTATGGCTACACCTTC.